This entry concerns a single T cell receptor (beta chain). The junction had 8 bases not matched to a gene; V was cut back by 0 bases and J by 4 bases. Germline V lookup: CDR1 LGHNA, CDR2 YSLEER. This CDR3 comprises 17 residues. TCRdb reprocessed the 5' RACE reads with MiXCR, giving one entry per CDR3 protein. The profile covers 500,000 or so distinct CDR3 sequences, with less than 25% appearing a single time and around 0.9% taken by the ten largest. This specimen comes from a study of identical twins. This sample was also put to use in a study of T cells expressing NK-cell markers. Per that study: There were a few donors in whom these clonotypes also led the CD3+CD56-NKG2C+ fraction.

Sequenced input: CD4+ T cells sorted from blood. This sequence originates from a woman aged 18-30 years in good health. The gene calls are TRBV4-3 and TRBJ2-2, with 7 positions matching TRBD2. CDR3 nucleotides: TGCGCCAGCAGCCAAGAAGGAGTAGCGGGCGGCACCGGGGAGCTGTTTTTT. Protein sequence: CASSQEGVAGGTGELFF.